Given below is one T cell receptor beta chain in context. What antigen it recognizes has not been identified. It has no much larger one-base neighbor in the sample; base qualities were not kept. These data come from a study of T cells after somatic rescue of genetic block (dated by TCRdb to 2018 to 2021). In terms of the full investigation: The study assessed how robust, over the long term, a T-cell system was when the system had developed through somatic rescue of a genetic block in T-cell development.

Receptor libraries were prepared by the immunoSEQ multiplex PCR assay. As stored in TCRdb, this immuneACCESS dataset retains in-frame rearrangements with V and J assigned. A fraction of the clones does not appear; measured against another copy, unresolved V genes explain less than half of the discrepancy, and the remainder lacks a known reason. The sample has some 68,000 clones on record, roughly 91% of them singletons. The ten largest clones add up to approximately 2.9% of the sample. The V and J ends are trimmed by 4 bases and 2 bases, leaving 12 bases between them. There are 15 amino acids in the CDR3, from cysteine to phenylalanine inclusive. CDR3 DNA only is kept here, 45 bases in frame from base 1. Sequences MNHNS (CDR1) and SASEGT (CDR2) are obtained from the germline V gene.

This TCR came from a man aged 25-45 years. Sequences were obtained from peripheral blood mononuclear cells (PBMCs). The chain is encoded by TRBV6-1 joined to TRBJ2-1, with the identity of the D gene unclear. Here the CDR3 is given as CASSGGLYPYNEQFF. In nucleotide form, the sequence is TGTGCCAGCAGTGGGGGTCTTTATCCCTACAATGAGCAGTTCTTC.